This entry concerns a single T cell receptor beta chain. V trimming: 6 bases; J trimming: 3 bases; junction bases outside the gene matches: 13. The CDR3 runs 16 residues. Germline CDR1 reads ENHRY; CDR2 reads SYGVKD. Assay: immunoSEQ multiplex PCR; the TCRdb copy retains only in-frame clones and omits some. The sample carries 75,000 to 90,000 clones, around nine tenths recorded once. These data are taken from a study of technical replicates of blood from several donors. The sample comprised T cells isolated from PBMCs. The J gene is TRBJ2-7, the V gene TRBV10-3; TRBD2 matches at 8 bases. The receptor comes from a human donor in good health. DNA of the CDR3: TGTGCCATCAGGCCAGTAGGGAGCGGGGGAAACTACGAGCAGTACTTC. It is translated as CAIRPVGSGGNYEQYF.